The rows below give T cell receptor beta chains drawn from one sample of a study of blood T cell repertoires in COVID-19. Generated by immunoSEQ multiplex PCR, the TCRdb table keeps only in-frame clones and is missing some. The sample carries over 250,000 clones, 80% to 85% recorded once. Material for sequencing was PBMCs or T cells enriched from blood (not recorded which). These receptor sequences come from a man in his forties who had been exposed to COVID-19. Both conserved end residues are part of each CDR3. Fields, in order: V gene, J gene, CDR3 length, CDR3 protein.

V gene: TRBV10-1; J gene: TRBJ1-2; CDR3 length: 15; CDR3 protein: CASSESPGPQGGYTF
V gene: TRBV5-1; J gene: TRBJ2-7; CDR3 length: 15; CDR3 protein: CASSFSTGVDHEQYF
V gene: TRBV12-5; J gene: TRBJ1-2; CDR3 length: 12; CDR3 protein: CASDSLGDGYTF
V gene: TRBV19; J gene: TRBJ2-1; CDR3 length: 13; CDR3 protein: CATSGSSYNEQFF
V gene: TRBV7-9; J gene: TRBJ2-1; CDR3 length: 17; CDR3 protein: CASSTTSGRAGYNEQFF
V gene: TRBV24-1; J gene: TRBJ2-4; CDR3 length: 15; CDR3 protein: CATSDHTVAKNIQYF
V gene: TRBV4-1; J gene: TRBJ2-1; CDR3 length: 17; CDR3 protein: CASSQSETSGSYNEQFF
V gene: TRBV5-4; J gene: TRBJ2-2; CDR3 length: 16; CDR3 protein: CASSGSWTTSPGELFF
V gene: TRBV7-9; J gene: TRBJ1-1; CDR3 length: 12; CDR3 protein: CASSLREAEAFF
V gene: TRBV19; J gene: TRBJ2-1; CDR3 length: 19; CDR3 protein: CASSKGKGLAGGNYNEQFF
V gene: TRBV5-1; J gene: TRBJ2-7; CDR3 length: 13; CDR3 protein: CASSPTGSYEQYF
V gene: TRBV7-2; J gene: TRBJ2-2; CDR3 length: 13; CDR3 protein: CASSVLAGGELFF
V gene: TRBV24-1; J gene: TRBJ2-2; CDR3 length: 15; CDR3 protein: CATRLQGLSAGELFF
V gene: TRBV19; J gene: TRBJ2-3; CDR3 length: 12; CDR3 protein: CASSIVGRGQYF
V gene: TRBV5-1; J gene: TRBJ2-7; CDR3 length: 14; CDR3 protein: CASTRGQGAEEQYF
V gene: TRBV10-1; J gene: TRBJ1-6; CDR3 length: 14; CDR3 protein: CASRKNNRNSPLHF
V gene: TRBV3-1/TRBV3-2; J gene: TRBJ2-7; CDR3 length: 14; CDR3 protein: CASSHFNEAAEQYF
V gene: TRBV5-1; J gene: TRBJ1-5; CDR3 length: 15; CDR3 protein: CASSPDSSFNQPQHF
V gene: TRBV27; J gene: TRBJ2-3; CDR3 length: 14; CDR3 protein: CASSRLYERDTQYF
V gene: TRBV19; J gene: TRBJ2-7; CDR3 length: 16; CDR3 protein: CASSIPSGGSRIEQYF
V gene: TRBV18; J gene: TRBJ2-7; CDR3 length: 12; CDR3 protein: CASSDRSREQYF
V gene: TRBV27; J gene: TRBJ2-7; CDR3 length: 15; CDR3 protein: CASSSTTGEVGEQYF
V gene: TRBV19; J gene: TRBJ2-1; CDR3 length: 15; CDR3 protein: CASSTGLAGNNEQFF
V gene: TRBV27; J gene: TRBJ2-2; CDR3 length: 17; CDR3 protein: CASSLSRGTLPTGELFF
V gene: TRBV4-2; J gene: TRBJ2-1; CDR3 length: 15; CDR3 protein: CASSQGGSGENEQFF